This entry concerns a single TCR beta chain. Antigen: not known. This record belongs to a study of cytomegalovirus exposure and HLA in healthy donors. The V and J ends lost 1 base and 7 bases, in that order; junction bases with no gene match: 5. Germline V lookup: CDR1 SGHKS, CDR2 YYEKEE (reference sequence). CDR3 length: 15 residues. Study-level findings and limits: The productive fraction for most TCR beta V segments was about 87% or about 30% in an earlier analysis.

PCR employed 60 Vbeta and 13 Jbeta primers. TCRdb's copy holds only in-frame clones and misses some; the assay was immunoSEQ multiplex PCR. Of around 140,000 clones listed, 82% are singletons. J is TRBJ1-6 and V is TRBV5-5, with 7 bases identical to TRBD1. This receptor was obtained from a woman in her sixties or seventies in good health and CMV-seropositive. Sequencing was done on a sample of PBMCs. CDR3 sequence: CASSLSGQENSPLHF. DNA for the CDR3: TGTGCCAGCAGCTTGTCCGGACAGGAGAATTCACCCCTCCACTTT.